Listed here are 30 T cell receptor beta chains from one sample, sequenced in a study of T cell repertoires in cytomegalovirus infection. TCRdb independently ran MiXCR on the reads; one entry per CDR3 protein. The sample has approximately 310,000 distinct CDR3 sequences; roughly 25% are singletons. No antigen has been assigned to these receptors. Sequences were derived from cultured PBMCs, sampled from culture after CMV antigen stimulation. These receptors were collected from a human donor in good health (CMV status not recorded). Some clones in this sample may be carry-over from other donors' samples.

The chain couples TRBV12-3 or TRBV12-4 to TRBJ1-2; D remains unclear. CDR3 size: 13 residues. Trimming removed 6 bases from V and 0 bases from J, with 8 bases in between. CDR3 bases: TGTGCCAGCAGCCCAGGCGCTAACTATGGCTACACCTTC. Its translation is CASSPGANYGYTF.

This chain links TRBV7-8 with TRBJ2-2; no clear D. From germline, CDR1 is SGHVS and CDR2 FQNEAQ. This CDR3 has 16 amino acids. V lost 5 bases and J 1 base, leaving 14 bases between the germline ends. The CDR3 DNA sequence: TGTGCCAGCAGCCCTCCGGGCAGCAAGAACACCGGGGAGCTGTTTTTT. Translation gives CASSPPGSKNTGELFF.

This clonotype has a count of ten or more. The J gene is TRBJ1-2, the V gene TRBV7-2; no reliable D call. This CDR3 contains 12 residues. The V gene lost 3 bases and the J gene lost 5 bases, with 7 bases spanning the gap. The germline gives CDR1 SGHTA, CDR2 FQGNSA. The CDR3 DNA sequence: TGTGCCAGCAGCTTGGTCAGTTATGGCTACACCTTC. It yields the protein CASSLVSYGYTF.

This clonotype came up a few times. The chain is built from TRBV5-8 and TRBJ1-1, with a weak D call TRBD1 (5 bases). Trimming removed 0 bases at V and 0 bases at J, with 12 bases between. This CDR3 comprises 16 residues. The germline V gene encodes CDR1 SGHTS and CDR2 YDEGEE. In DNA form, the CDR3 reads TGTGCCAGCAGCTTGGGGGAAACAGGTATGAACACTGAAGCTTTCTTT. It specifies CASSLGETGMNTEAFF. Based on the CDR3 plus reference TRBV5-8 and TRBJ1-1, the full variable domain is EAGVTQSPTHLIKTRGQQATLRCSPISGHTSVYWYQQALGLGLQFLLWYDEGEERNRGNFPPRFSGRQFPNYSSELNVNALELEDSALYLCASSLGETGMNTEAFFGQGTRLTVV.

This clonotype was picked up a small number of times. The chain is built from TRBV6-2 or TRBV6-3 and TRBJ2-7; 9 bases line up with TRBD2. This CDR3 has 16 amino acids. The ends lost 4 bases at V and 5 bases at J; junction bases unmatched: 12. Germline assignment: CDR1 MNHEY and CDR2 SVGEGT. The CDR3: CASSSPAGGSRHEQYF. The DNA for the CDR3 is TGTGCCAGCAGTTCCCCGGCGGGAGGGAGCCGCCACGAGCAGTACTTC.

The chain recombines TRBV7-6 with TRBJ2-1, with 11 bases lining up with TRBD2. This CDR3 contains 22 residues. The germline gives CDR1 SGHVS, CDR2 FNYEAQ. The J segment lost 0 bases and the V segment lost 5 bases, leaving 21 bases of the junction unmatched. In DNA, the CDR3 is TGTGCCAGCAGCGTGGACAGACATTTAACTAGCGGGAGCCAGTACTCCTACAATGAGCAGTTCTTC. It translates to CASSVDRHLTSGSQYSYNEQFF.

This clonotype was seen at least ten times. The chain links TRBV7-2 to TRBJ2-1, with 14 bases matching TRBD2. The germline V gene encodes CDR1 SGHTA and CDR2 FQGNSA. CDR3 length: 15 amino acids. Losses at the gene ends were 5 bases for V and 7 bases for J; bases not matched to a gene: 4. DNA for the CDR3: TGTGCCAGCAGCCAGACTAGCGGGAGGGGGAATGAGCAGTTCTTC. This encodes CASSQTSGRGNEQFF.

This clonotype came up a few times. The chain uses TRBV6-2 or TRBV6-3 and TRBJ1-2; D unresolved. The germline V gene has CDR1 MNHEY and CDR2 SVGEGT. The CDR3 is 14 residues long. V was trimmed by 5 bases and J by 7 bases, leaving 17 bases between them. This chain's CDR3 is CASSEPLVVLGYTF. DNA for the CDR3: TGTGCCAGCAGTGAACCCCTAGTGGTTCTTGGCTACACCTTC.

This clonotype appeared many times. This rearrangement joins TRBV7-2 to TRBJ2-7, with TRBD2 matching over 11 bases. Looked up from germline, CDR1 is SGHTA and CDR2 is FQGNSA. The CDR3 spans 15 residues. Trimming took 5 bases from V and 7 from J; bases not matched to a gene: 10. DNA of the CDR3: TGTGCCAGCAGCCTTACTAGCGGGGGAGGTCCGGAGCAGTACGTC. It codes for CASSLTSGGGPEQYV.

The rearrangement joins TRBV7-9 to TRBJ2-7; the D gene is possibly TRBD1 (6 bases). Germline-derived CDR1 and CDR2 are SEHNR and FQNEAQ (reference sequence). CDR3 length equals 12 residues. Trimming left V 1 base short and J 8 bases short, with 9 bases between. CDR3 sequence: CASSLDREKQYV. The CDR3, as DNA: TGTGCCAGCAGCTTAGACAGGGAGAAGCAGTACGTC.

The chain carries TRBV9 and TRBJ2-1; D call uncertain. The germline gives CDR1 SGDLS, CDR2 YYNGEE. The CDR3 contains 13 residues. V lost 3 bases, J lost 7 bases, and 11 bases lay in between. The CDR3, as DNA: TGTGCCAGCAGCGGCGTGATGGGGAATGAGCAGTTCTTC. It encodes CASSGVMGNEQFF.

At least ten counts were recorded for this clonotype. This chain links TRBV7-8 with TRBJ2-5; 12 bases match TRBD1. Germline-derived CDR1 and CDR2 are SGHVS and FQNEAQ. The CDR3 has 17 amino acids. After removal of 5 bases from V and 5 bases from J, the junction contained 12 bases not matched to a gene. CDR3 residues: CASSPGGGQGARETQYF. CDR3 in DNA: TGTGCCAGCAGCCCAGGCGGGGGACAGGGGGCACGGGAGACCCAGTACTTC.

The chain couples TRBV7-2 to TRBJ2-1; 7 bases map to TRBD2. Trimming at V came to 1 base and at J to 5 bases, leaving 5 bases not matched to a gene. The CDR3 consists of 15 residues. CDR1 and CDR2 from the germline V gene are SGHTA and FQGNSA. CDR3 amino acids: CASSLGLAANNEQFF. CDR3 coding DNA: TGTGCCAGCAGCTTAGGACTAGCTGCCAACAATGAGCAGTTCTTC. Supplemented by reference TRBV7-2 and TRBJ2-1, the full variable domain reads GAGVSQSPSNKVTEKGKDVELRCDPISGHTALYWYRQSLGQGLEFLIYFQGNSAPDKSGLPSDRFSAERTGGSVSTLTIQRTQQEDSAVYLCASSLGLAANNEQFFGPGTRLTVL.

This clonotype appeared many times. The chain links TRBV7-2 to TRBJ2-1, with 9 bases matching TRBD2. Germline CDR1 and CDR2: SGHTA and FQGNSA. This CDR3 is 16 amino acids long. The V segment lost 1 base and the J segment 8 bases; nucleotides outside the gene matches: 9. CDR3 DNA sequence: TGTGCCAGCAGCTTAGTGGGGACTAGCTCTTTCGATGAGCAGTTCTTC. Translating gives CASSLVGTSSFDEQFF.

This clonotype was observed a few times. As DNA, the CDR3 is TGTGCCAGCCTATACGGAGGGGAGCTGTTTTTT. Translation: CASLYGGELFF. This rearrangement joins TRBV6-1 to TRBJ2-2; D is unresolved. V was pared by 8 bases and J by 8 bases, with 9 bases between. The CDR3 is 11 amino acids. Germline CDR1 MNHNS, CDR2 SASEGT.

The rearrangement uses TRBV24-1 and TRBJ2-2; D tentatively reads TRBD1 or TRBD2 (5 bases each). In germline, CDR1 is KGHDR, CDR2 SFDVKD. The CDR3 contains 17 residues. Trimming pared 1 base from V and 2 bases from J, leaving 13 bases between. CDR3 sequence: CATSDFYGTDNTGELFF. The CDR3, as DNA: TGTGCCACCAGTGATTTCTATGGGACGGATAACACCGGGGAGCTGTTTTTT.

The CDR3 loop reads CASSLTGGSGYTF. The CDR3 nucleotides are TGTGCCAGCAGTCTCACAGGGGGTAGTGGCTACACCTTC. The rearrangement links TRBV12-3 or TRBV12-4 to TRBJ1-2; 8 bases line up with TRBD1. Germline trimming cut 5 bases from V and 7 bases from J; bases unmatched to any gene: 6. The CDR3 is 13 residues long.

The V call is TRBV19, the J call TRBJ1-1; no clear D. The CDR3 totals 14 residues. Trimming took off 7 bases at V and 7 bases at J, with 19 bases between the two ends. Germline lookup yields CDR1 LNHDA and CDR2 SQIVND (reference sequence). This chain's CDR3 is CASKQFRERNEAFF. DNA of the CDR3: TGTGCCAGTAAACAGTTCCGAGAACGGAATGAAGCTTTCTTT.

The sample holds many counts of this clonotype. The chain links TRBV7-2 to TRBJ2-2; TRBD2 aligns across 7 bases. Per the germline V gene, CDR1 is SGHTA and CDR2 is FQGNSA. V lost 1 base and J lost 4; bases outside the gene matches: 3. There are 15 residues in the CDR3. The CDR3 coding sequence is TGTGCCAGCAGCTTAGGCGGGAGTGGCACCGGGGAGCTGTTTTTT. It specifies CASSLGGSGTGELFF.

This clonotype turned up a few times. The V and J genes are TRBV20-1 and TRBJ2-3, with D tentatively TRBD2 (6 bases). Trimming stripped 1 base from V and 0 bases from J, with 23 bases between. Germline CDR1 reads DFQATT; CDR2 reads SNEGSKA (reference sequence). This CDR3 comprises 19 residues. The DNA for the CDR3 is TGCAGTGCTAGAGCCGCCGCCCCCCGCGCGGGACGAAGCACAGATACGCAGTATTTT. It specifies CSARAAAPRAGRSTDTQYF.

This clonotype turned up a few times. This chain joins TRBV11-1 and TRBJ2-2, with a weak D call TRBD1 (5 bases). Trimming removed 5 bases at V and 3 bases at J, with 7 bases between. The germline gives CDR1 SGHAT, CDR2 FQDESV (reference sequence). The CDR3 is 13 amino acids. The CDR3 region is CASSDSYTGELFF. The CDR3 DNA reads TGTGCCAGCAGCGACAGCTACACCGGGGAGCTGTTTTTT.

The rearrangement uses TRBV27 and TRBJ2-7, with D perhaps matching TRBD2 (6 bases). The CDR3 is 14 amino acids. Germline-derived CDR1 and CDR2 are MNHEY and SMNVEV (reference sequence). V dropped 0 bases and J dropped 4 bases, with 10 bases sitting between them. The CDR3 DNA sequence: TGTGCCAGCAGTTTATCGGTTGGGGGGTACGAGCAGTACTTC. It specifies CASSLSVGGYEQYF.

The chain has TRBV27 and TRBJ1-5, with D hard to call. The CDR3 has 14 residues. Per germline, CDR1 MNHEY and CDR2 SMNVEV (reference sequence). Trimming shortened V by 4 bases and J by 5 bases, and 12 bases separated the two germline ends. CDR3 in amino acids: CASSSRTLDQPQHF. CDR3 bases: TGTGCCAGCAGTTCTCGGACCCTGGATCAGCCCCAGCATTTT.

This clonotype was seen a few times. J is TRBJ2-3 and V is TRBV10-3, with unresolved D. The CDR3 has 13 amino acids. Germline assignment: CDR1 ENHRY and CDR2 SYGVKD. The V gene lost 4 bases and the J gene lost 3 bases, with 8 bases spanning the gap. The CDR3: CAISADLTDTQYF. CDR3 sequence (DNA): TGTGCCATCAGTGCCGACTTAACAGATACGCAGTATTTT.

The genes are TRBV5-3 and TRBJ1-5; no clear D. TRBV5-3 qualifies as an ORF whose function is uncertain. The CDR3 extends over 16 amino acids. This CDR3 is CAEGSTTRKVDQPQHF. In DNA, the CDR3 is TGTGCAGAAGGTTCGACGACACGTAAGGTCGATCAGCCCCAGCATTTT.

This clonotype was detected only a few times. The chain uses TRBV29-1 and TRBJ1-2; D unclear. The CDR3 runs to 12 residues. Germline CDR1 SQVTM, CDR2 ANQGSEA. Trimming cost V 5 bases and J 2 bases, with 9 bases left between them. CDR3 sequence (DNA): TGCAGCGTTAGCGGCCAGAACTATGGCTACACCTTC. Translating gives CSVSGQNYGYTF.

This clonotype was counted at least ten times. The V gene is TRBV6-1, the J gene TRBJ1-3, with D possibly being TRBD1 (5 bases). V shed 8 bases and J shed 0 bases, with 17 bases lying between them. This CDR3 has 16 amino acids. CDR1 is MNHNS, CDR2 SASEGT, per germline. The CDR3 sequence is CASLRVGQDSGNTIYF. The CDR3 coding sequence is TGTGCCAGCCTCCGGGTGGGGCAGGACTCTGGAAACACCATATATTTT.

J is TRBJ1-2 and V is TRBV10-3; D not resolved. The germline CDR1 and CDR2 sequences are ENHRY and SYGVKD. The CDR3 loop spans 14 amino acids. Trimming cost V 10 bases and J 6 bases, with 21 bases left between them. The CDR3 protein is CATKGQSGPHGYTF. The CDR3 bases are TGTGCCACCAAGGGTCAATCAGGACCCCATGGCTACACCTTC.

This clonotype was counted between two and nine times. The CDR3 sequence is CASSRQEKGQPQHF. CDR3 sequence (DNA): TGTGCCAGCAGTCGACAGGAAAAGGGTCAGCCCCAGCATTTT. The V and J genes are TRBV6-6 and TRBJ1-5; possible D gene TRBD1, 6 bases. This CDR3 has 14 residues. In germline, CDR1 is MNHNY, CDR2 SVGAGI (reference sequence). The V end was cut by 5 bases, the J end by 6 bases, with 14 bases between.

In this sample, this clonotype turned up many times. The chain recombines TRBV12-3 or TRBV12-4 with TRBJ2-1; D is unresolved. V lost 2 bases and J 5 bases, leaving 13 bases between the germline ends. The CDR3 runs to 15 residues. DNA for the CDR3: TGTGCCAGCAGTTTAAGTGGGTCCCCTAACAATGAGCAGTTCTTC. It translates to CASSLSGSPNNEQFF.